Listed here is a single TCR beta chain. Its target is not known. Sequencing was performed with immunoSEQ multiplex PCR; in TCRdb, only in-frame clones are kept and a portion is missing. This table has around 90,000 clones, 88% appearing once. These data come from a study of T cell responses to AZD1222 COVID-19 vaccine. For the study at large: Second-dose intervals of approximately 4 or approximately 12 weeks were pooled. Findings of the study overall: Spike-specific TCR breadth and depth went up after people got two AZD1222 doses. White British people made up most donors, females outnumbered males, and clonal diversity was possibly underestimated.

The V end was cut by 0 bases, the J end by 2 bases, with 12 bases between. This CDR3 comprises 15 residues. The germline V gene has CDR1 SGHDT and CDR2 YYEEEE. This sequence was found in an adult in good health. Material: peripheral blood, obtained on day 0 of AZD1222 vaccination. V and J are TRBV5-6 and TRBJ2-7; D remains unclear. CDR3 amino acids: CASSLGLAETYEQYF. CDR3 nucleotides: TGTGCCAGCAGCTTGGGGCTTGCAGAAACCTACGAGCAGTACTTC.